This T cell receptor (beta chain) appears in the sequencing data of a study of control samples from healthy donors and cancer patients (dated by TCRdb to the early 2020s). The library was generated by the immunoSEQ multiplex PCR assay. In its TCRdb copy, this immuneACCESS table keeps in-frame sequences only and misses some clones. Where compared with another copy, unresolved V genes explain less than half of these, and the others have no known cause. This sample has 150,000 to 200,000 clones in its table, and 85% to 95% of those were observed once. The ten largest account for 1.1% to 1.5% of the sample. Deletion took 0 bases off V and 7 bases off J, with a span of 13 bases between the germline ends. The germline V gene sets CDR1 to SGHTA and CDR2 to FQGNSA. The CDR3 runs 15 amino acids, cysteine and phenylalanine included. This entry keeps only the CDR3 DNA: 45 bases, framed from base 1. Notes on this clone: Its binding antigen is unknown. No base qualities exist here, and no much larger clone lies one base off it.

This sequence uses TRBV7-2 and TRBJ1-3; a tentative D match to TRBD1 spans 6 bases. This clonotype was obtained from a woman aged 18-30 years in good health. Sequencing used blood. The bases are TGTGCCAGCAGCTTAGCGGGGGGCTTAGGGAACACCATATATTTT. Translated, this is CASSLAGGLGNTIYF. With all but the CDR3 taken from the reference TRBV7-2 and TRBJ1-3 genes, the full variable domain is: GAGVSQSPSNKVTEKGKDVELRCDPISGHTALYWYRQSLGQGLEFLIYFQGNSAPDKSGLPSDRFSAERTGGSVSTLTIQRTQQEDSAVYLCASSLAGGLGNTIYFGEGSWLTVV.